The source of this T cell receptor (beta chain) is a study of blood T cell repertoires in COVID-19. In the study overall: Samples taken during acute and convalescent COVID-19 were collected in the United States, Italy and Spain. PBMCs, B-cell-depleted T cells, or T cells provided the cDNA or gDNA that made up the material.

Germline CDR1 and CDR2: SGHRS and YFSETQ. CDR3 length: 14 amino acids. V dropped 2 bases and J dropped 6 bases, with 14 bases sitting between them. The table came from immunoSEQ multiplex PCR; TCRdb's copy has only in-frame clones and leaves some out. This table has approximately 200,000 clones, about 86% appearing once. The clonotype comes from a woman aged 25 to 39 who had recovered from COVID-19. Sequencing input: peripheral blood. The chain links TRBV5-1 to TRBJ1-1, with D hard to call. This CDR3 is CASSLRGNPPEAFF. CDR3 coding DNA: TGCGCCAGCAGCTTACGAGGGAACCCCCCTGAAGCTTTCTTT. Looking up the rest from reference TRBV5-1 and TRBJ1-1 gives the full variable domain: KAGVTQTPRYLIKTRGQQVTLSCSPISGHRSVSWYQQTPGQGLQFLFEYFSETQRNKGNFPGRFSGRQFSNSRSEMNVSTLELGDSALYLCASSLRGNPPEAFFGQGTRLTVV.